Listed below are T cell receptor beta chains from one sample, sequenced in a study of cytomegalovirus exposure and HLA in healthy donors. TCRdb's table, derived via immunoSEQ multiplex PCR, lists solely in-frame clones and lacks some. The sample has 150,000 to 200,000 clones; 81% are singletons. The sequencing sample was made of PBMCs. The origin of the receptors is a young woman in good health and CMV-seronegative. Each CDR3 is given with its conserved first and last residue.

J gene,V gene,CDR3 protein
TRBJ2-6,TRBV11-2,CASSLDPNTASGANVLTF
TRBJ2-3,TRBV27,CASSSGLAGGRDTQYF
TRBJ2-1,TRBV21-1,CASSKDERRSYNEQFF
TRBJ2-5,TRBV13,CASSLRGATSHETQYF
TRBJ2-2,TRBV4-1,CASSPPWGLGTNTGELFF
TRBJ2-3,TRBV28,CASSTQGPPTDTQYF
TRBJ1-2,TRBV28,CASRQGVRGYTF
TRBJ2-1,TRBV5-1,CASSSGQGRVDEQFF
TRBJ2-5,TRBV11-2,CASSTGTSGGSRQETQYF
TRBJ2-7,TRBV6-1,CASRSGTSGNSWYF
TRBJ2-1,TRBV6-4,CASSGSGGLGEQFF
TRBJ1-1,TRBV7-2,CASSLVEVTEAFF
TRBJ1-5,TRBV7-9,CSSSLGYSRGTDQPQHF
TRBJ2-3,TRBV2,CASGTSGRGQRAPQYF
TRBJ2-7,TRBV2,CASMAGYEQYF
TRBJ2-7,TRBV6-5,CASSYGRGHKQYF
TRBJ1-1,TRBV7-9,CASSFFQGDNTEAFF
TRBJ1-3,TRBV21-1,CASSKGNRGASGNTIYF
TRBJ1-6,TRBV25-1,CASSDGTARITLHF
TRBJ2-2,TRBV6-1,CASSDGTGNAGELFF
TRBJ1-4,TRBV9,CASSVGPRGRGGPNEKLFF
TRBJ1-3,TRBV28,CASSLRGPGNTIYF
TRBJ1-3,TRBV30,CAWSTGDGNTIYF
TRBJ1-6,TRBV4-1,CASSPQGPFNSPLHF
TRBJ2-7,TRBV2,CASMGAPSPYEQYF
TRBJ2-7,TRBV5-8,CASSAGQGLDEQYF
TRBJ1-1,TRBV19,CASSLQGPMNTEAFF
TRBJ1-5,TRBV19,CASNFRGLGNQPQHF
TRBJ1-1,TRBV18,CASSPLNIGQGTRTEAFF
TRBJ1-4,TRBV19,CASSTRQGRATNEKLFF
TRBJ1-2,TRBV18,CASSPPSGQNYGYTF
TRBJ2-7,TRBV19,CASRPGAWGEQYF
TRBJ1-1,TRBV4-1,CASSQVTPDSLNTEAFF
TRBJ2-3,TRBV6-5,CASSYGQSTDTQYF
TRBJ2-1,TRBV11-2,CASSLGPSAGNEQFF
TRBJ2-7,TRBV18,CASTRSRRDEQYF
TRBJ1-1,TRBV7-9,CSSSLGRGNTEAFF
TRBJ2-3,TRBV19,CASRPGTPSTDTQYF
TRBJ2-3,TRBV11-2,CASSLPTDTQYF
TRBJ2-5,TRBV29-1,CSVGGQETQYF
TRBJ2-1,TRBV5-4,CASSRGHSYNEQFF
TRBJ2-7,TRBV6-1,CASSAGVYEQYF
TRBJ1-5,TRBV6-1,CASSGTSGTGVYQPQHF
TRBJ2-7,TRBV30,CAWSAAGVEQYF
TRBJ2-7,TRBV27,CASSGRWASGSYEQYF
TRBJ2-2,TRBV29-1,CSVETGTEFPGELFF
TRBJ2-3,TRBV7-6,CASSRQGMGTDTQYF
TRBJ2-5,TRBV10-3,CAISESIARYQETQYF
TRBJ2-3,TRBV6-4,CASSPGLARGSTDTQYF
TRBJ2-7,TRBV2,CASRGAAAETYEQYF
TRBJ2-7,TRBV2,CASSDVGGRGSLRSYEQCF
TRBJ1-3,TRBV5-1,CASSSDGDSGNTIYF